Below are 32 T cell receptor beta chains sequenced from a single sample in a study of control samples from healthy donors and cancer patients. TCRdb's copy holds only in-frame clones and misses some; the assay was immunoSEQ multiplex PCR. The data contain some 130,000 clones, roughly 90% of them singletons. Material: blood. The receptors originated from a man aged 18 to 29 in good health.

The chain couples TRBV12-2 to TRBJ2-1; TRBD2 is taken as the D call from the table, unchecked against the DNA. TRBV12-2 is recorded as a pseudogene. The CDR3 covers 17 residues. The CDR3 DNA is TGTGCAAGTCGCTTAGCGTCAATGAGACTTAGAAGGAGTGAGCAGTTCTTC. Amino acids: CASRLASMRLRRSEQFF.

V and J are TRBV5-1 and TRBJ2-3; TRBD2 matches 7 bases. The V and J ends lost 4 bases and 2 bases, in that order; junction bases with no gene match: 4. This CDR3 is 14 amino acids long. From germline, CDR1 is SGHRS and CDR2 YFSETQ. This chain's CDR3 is CASSTGLDTDTQYF. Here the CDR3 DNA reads TGCGCCAGCAGCACAGGACTAGACACAGATACGCAGTATTTT.

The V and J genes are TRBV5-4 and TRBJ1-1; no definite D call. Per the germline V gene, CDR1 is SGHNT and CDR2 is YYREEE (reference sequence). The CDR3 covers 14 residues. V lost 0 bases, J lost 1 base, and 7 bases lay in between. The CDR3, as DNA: TGTGCCAGCAGCTTGGACTCGGGGAACACTGAAGCTTTCTTT. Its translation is CASSLDSGNTEAFF.

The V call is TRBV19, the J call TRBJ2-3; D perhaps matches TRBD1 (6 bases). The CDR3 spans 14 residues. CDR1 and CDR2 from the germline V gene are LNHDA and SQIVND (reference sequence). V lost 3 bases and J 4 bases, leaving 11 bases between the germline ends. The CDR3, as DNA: TGTGCCAGTAGTATGAGGGGGATGGCAGATACGCAGTATTTT. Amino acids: CASSMRGMADTQYF.

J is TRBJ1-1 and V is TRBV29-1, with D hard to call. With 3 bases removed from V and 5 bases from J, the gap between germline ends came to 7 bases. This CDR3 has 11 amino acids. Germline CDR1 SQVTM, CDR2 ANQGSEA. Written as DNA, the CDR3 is TGCAGCGTTGAGGGCGAAACTGAAGCTTTCTTT. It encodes CSVEGETEAFF.

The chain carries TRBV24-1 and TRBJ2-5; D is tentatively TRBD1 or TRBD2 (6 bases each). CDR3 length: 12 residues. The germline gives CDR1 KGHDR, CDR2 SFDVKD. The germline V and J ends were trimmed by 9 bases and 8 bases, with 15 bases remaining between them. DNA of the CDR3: TGTGCCACCCTGGATGGAGGGGGTACCCAGTACTTC. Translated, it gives CATLDGGGTQYF.

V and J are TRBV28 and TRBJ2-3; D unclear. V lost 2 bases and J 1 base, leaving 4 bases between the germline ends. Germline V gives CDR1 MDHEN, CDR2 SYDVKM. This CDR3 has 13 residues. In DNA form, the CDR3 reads TGTGCCAGCAGTTTAGACGGCACAGATACGCAGTATTTT. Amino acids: CASSLDGTDTQYF.

The chain's CDR3 is CASSSGGQPQHF. The CDR3 bases are TGTGCCAGCAGTTCGGGAGGTCAGCCCCAGCATTTT. The chain is built from TRBV6-2 or TRBV6-3 and TRBJ1-5; D not resolved. CDR1 MNHEY and CDR2 SVGEGT come from the germline V gene. The CDR3 length is 12 residues. Trimming pared 4 bases from V and 6 bases from J, leaving 7 bases between.

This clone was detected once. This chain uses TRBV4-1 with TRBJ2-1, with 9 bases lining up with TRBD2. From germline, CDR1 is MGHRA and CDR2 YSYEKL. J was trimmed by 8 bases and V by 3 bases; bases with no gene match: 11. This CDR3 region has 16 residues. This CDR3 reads CASSHQPGTSWDEQFF. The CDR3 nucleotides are TGCGCCAGCAGCCATCAACCCGGGACTAGCTGGGATGAGCAGTTCTTC.

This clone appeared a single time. The CDR3 bases are TGTGCCAGCTCCATTCGAGACAGGGATTACAATGAGCAGTTCTTC. Amino acids: CASSIRDRDYNEQFF. The gene calls are TRBV18 and TRBJ2-1, with TRBD1 matching 7 bases. The trim removed 6 bases at V and 4 bases at J, leaving 9 bases unmatched. In germline, CDR1 is KGHSH, CDR2 LQKENI. This CDR3 has 15 amino acids.

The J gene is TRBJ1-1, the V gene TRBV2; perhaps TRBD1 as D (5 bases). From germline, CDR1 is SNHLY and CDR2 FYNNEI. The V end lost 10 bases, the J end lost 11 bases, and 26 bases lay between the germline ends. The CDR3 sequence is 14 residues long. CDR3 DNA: TGTGCCACCAGAAACGCGGACATCTGGGCTCGGGCTTTCTTT. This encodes CATRNADIWARAFF.

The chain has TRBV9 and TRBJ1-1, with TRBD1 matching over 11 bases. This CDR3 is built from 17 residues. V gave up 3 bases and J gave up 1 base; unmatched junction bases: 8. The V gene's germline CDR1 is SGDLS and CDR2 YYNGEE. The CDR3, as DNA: TGTGCCAGCAGCGCCGTGGGACAGGGGGTCGGGAACACTGAAGCTTTCTTT. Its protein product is CASSAVGQGVGNTEAFF.

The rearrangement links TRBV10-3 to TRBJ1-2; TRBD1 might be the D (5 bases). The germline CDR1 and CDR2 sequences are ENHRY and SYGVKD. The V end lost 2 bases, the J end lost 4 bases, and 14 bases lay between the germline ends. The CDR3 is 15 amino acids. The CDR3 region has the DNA TGTGCCATCAGTGAGCCGCAGGGCACTGGCTATGGCTACACCTTC. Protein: CAISEPQGTGYGYTF.

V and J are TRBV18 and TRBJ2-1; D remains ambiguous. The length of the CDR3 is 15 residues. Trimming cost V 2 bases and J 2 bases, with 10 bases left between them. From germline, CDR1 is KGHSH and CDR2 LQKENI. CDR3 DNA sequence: TGTGCCAGCTCACCAGGGATTGGGCCCTACAATGAGCAGTTCTTC. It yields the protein CASSPGIGPYNEQFF.

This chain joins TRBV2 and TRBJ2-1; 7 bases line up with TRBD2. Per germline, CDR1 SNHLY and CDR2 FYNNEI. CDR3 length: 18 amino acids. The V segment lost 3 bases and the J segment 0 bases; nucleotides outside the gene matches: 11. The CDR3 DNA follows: TGTGCCAGCAGTGATTACGGGGGGACCCAGAGCTCCTACAATGAGCAGTTCTTC. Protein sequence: CASSDYGGTQSSYNEQFF.

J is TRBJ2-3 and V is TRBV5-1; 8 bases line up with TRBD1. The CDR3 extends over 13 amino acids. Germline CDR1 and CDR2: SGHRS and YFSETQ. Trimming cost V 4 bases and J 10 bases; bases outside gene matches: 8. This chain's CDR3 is CASSQGQGAAQYF. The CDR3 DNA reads TGCGCCAGCAGCCAAGGACAGGGAGCGGCGCAGTATTTT.

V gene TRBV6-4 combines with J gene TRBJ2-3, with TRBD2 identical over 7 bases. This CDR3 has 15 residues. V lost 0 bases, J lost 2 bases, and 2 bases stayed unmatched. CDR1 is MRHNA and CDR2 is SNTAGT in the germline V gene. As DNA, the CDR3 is TGTGCCAGCAGTGACTCAGCGGGAACCACAGATACGCAGTATTTT. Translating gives CASSDSAGTTDTQYF.

The CDR3 nucleotides read TGTGCCACCAGTGATGGGACAGCCAGAGATACGCAGTATTTT. Translating gives CATSDGTARDTQYF. V and J are TRBV24-1 and TRBJ2-3, with 7 positions matching TRBD1. Germline V gives CDR1 KGHDR, CDR2 SFDVKD. The CDR3 totals 14 residues. V gave up 3 bases and J gave up 5 bases; unmatched junction bases: 4.

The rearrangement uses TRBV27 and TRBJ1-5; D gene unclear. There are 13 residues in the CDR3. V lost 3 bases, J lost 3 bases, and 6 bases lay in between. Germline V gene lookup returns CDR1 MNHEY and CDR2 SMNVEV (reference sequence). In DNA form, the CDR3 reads TGTGCCAGCAGTTTGCAGTTCAATCAGCCCCAGCATTTT. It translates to CASSLQFNQPQHF.

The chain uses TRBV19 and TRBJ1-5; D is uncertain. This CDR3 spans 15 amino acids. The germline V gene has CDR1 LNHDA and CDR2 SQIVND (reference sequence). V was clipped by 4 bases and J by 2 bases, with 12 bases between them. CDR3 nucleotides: TGTGCCAGTAGTAACGGAAAAATAGGCAATCAGCCCCAGCATTTT. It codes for CASSNGKIGNQPQHF.

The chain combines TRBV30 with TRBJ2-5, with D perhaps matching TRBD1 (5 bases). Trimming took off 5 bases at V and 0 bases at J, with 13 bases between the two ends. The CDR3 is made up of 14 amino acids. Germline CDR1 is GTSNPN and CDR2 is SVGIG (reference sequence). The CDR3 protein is CAWDRQGDQETQYF. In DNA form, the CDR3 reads TGTGCCTGGGACCGGCAGGGCGACCAAGAGACCCAGTACTTC.

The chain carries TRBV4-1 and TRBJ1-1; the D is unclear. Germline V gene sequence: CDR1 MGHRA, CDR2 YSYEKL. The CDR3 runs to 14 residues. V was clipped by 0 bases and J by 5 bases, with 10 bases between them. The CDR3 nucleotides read TGCGCCAGCAGCCAAGATGCCAGCTCTACTGAAGCTTTCTTT. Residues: CASSQDASSTEAFF.

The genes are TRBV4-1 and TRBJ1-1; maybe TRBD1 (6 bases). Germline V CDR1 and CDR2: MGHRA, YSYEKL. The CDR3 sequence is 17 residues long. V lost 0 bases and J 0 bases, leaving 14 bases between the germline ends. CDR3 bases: TGCGCCAGCAGCCAAGATGGGGCAGGGGTTCTGAACACTGAAGCTTTCTTT. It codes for CASSQDGAGVLNTEAFF.

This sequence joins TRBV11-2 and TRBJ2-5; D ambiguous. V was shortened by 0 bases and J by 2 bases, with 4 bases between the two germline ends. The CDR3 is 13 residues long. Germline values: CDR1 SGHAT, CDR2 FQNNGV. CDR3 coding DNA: TGTGCCAGCAGCTTAGACAGACAAGAGACCCAGTACTTC. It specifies CASSLDRQETQYF.

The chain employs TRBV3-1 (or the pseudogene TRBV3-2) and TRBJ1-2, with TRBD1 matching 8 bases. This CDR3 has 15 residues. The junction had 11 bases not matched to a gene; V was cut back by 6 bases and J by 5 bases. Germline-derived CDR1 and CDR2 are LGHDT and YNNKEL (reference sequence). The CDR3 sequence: CASRLGQGEGYGYTF. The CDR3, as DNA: TGTGCCAGCAGGCTCGGACAGGGTGAAGGGTATGGCTACACCTTC.

The CDR3 nucleotides are TGTGCCAGCAGCGTAGGGGGACAGGGGTACGAGCAGTACTTC. Translated: CASSVGGQGYEQYF. The genes are TRBV9 and TRBJ2-7, with 10 bases aligning to TRBD1. The CDR3 covers 14 residues. CDR1 is SGDLS and CDR2 is YYNGEE in the germline V gene. The J segment lost 4 bases and the V segment lost 0 bases, leaving 1 base of the junction unmatched. The variable domain in full, with the rest retrieved from reference TRBV9 and TRBJ2-7, is DSGVTQTPKHLITATGQRVTLRCSPRSGDLSVYWYQQSLDQGLQFLIQYYNGEERAKGNILERFSAQQFPDLHSELNLSSLELGDSALYFCASSVGGQGYEQYFGPGTRLTVT.

The chain's CDR3 is CATSRGGGNEKLFF. Here the CDR3 DNA reads TGTGCCACCAGCAGAGGGGGGGGCAATGAAAAACTGTTTTTT. This chain links TRBV15 with TRBJ1-4; maybe TRBD1 (6 bases). Trimming took 1 base from V and 5 from J, leaving 8 bases between them. CDR1 is LNHNV, CDR2 YYDKDF, per germline (reference sequence). The CDR3 runs 14 residues.

The CDR3, as DNA: TGTGCCAGTAGTAGACAGGGTTACACTGAAGCTTTCTTT. This sequence encodes CASSRQGYTEAFF. V gene TRBV19 combines with J gene TRBJ1-1; the match to TRBD1 covers 7 bases. In germline, CDR1 is LNHDA, CDR2 SQIVND (reference sequence). The V segment lost 4 bases and the J segment 3 bases; nucleotides outside the gene matches: 2. CDR3 size: 13 residues.

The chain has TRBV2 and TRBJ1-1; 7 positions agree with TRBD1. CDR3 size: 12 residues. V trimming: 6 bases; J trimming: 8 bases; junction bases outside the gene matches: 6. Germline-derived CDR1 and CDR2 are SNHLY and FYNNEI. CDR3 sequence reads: CASRNEGAEAFF. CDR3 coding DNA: TGTGCCAGCAGGAACGAGGGGGCAGAAGCTTTCTTT.

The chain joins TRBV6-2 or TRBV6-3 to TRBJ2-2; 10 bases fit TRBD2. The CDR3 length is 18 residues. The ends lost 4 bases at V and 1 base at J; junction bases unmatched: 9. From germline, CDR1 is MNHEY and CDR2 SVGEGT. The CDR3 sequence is CASSFLLAGTKNTGELFF. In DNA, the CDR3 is TGTGCCAGCAGTTTCTTACTAGCGGGGACTAAGAACACCGGGGAGCTGTTTTTT.

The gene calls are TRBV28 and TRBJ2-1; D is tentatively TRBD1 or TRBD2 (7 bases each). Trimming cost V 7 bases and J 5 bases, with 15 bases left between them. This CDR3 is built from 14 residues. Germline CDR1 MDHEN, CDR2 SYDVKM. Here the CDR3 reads CASITGAGDNEQFF. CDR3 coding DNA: TGTGCCAGCATTACAGGGGCGGGAGACAATGAGCAGTTCTTC.

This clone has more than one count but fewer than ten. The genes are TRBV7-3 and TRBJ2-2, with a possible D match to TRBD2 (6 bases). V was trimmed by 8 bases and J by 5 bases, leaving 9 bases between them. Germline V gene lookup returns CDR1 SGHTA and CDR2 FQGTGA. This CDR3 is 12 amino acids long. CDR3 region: CASRRVTGELFF. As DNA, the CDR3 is TGTGCCAGCCGGAGGGTAACCGGGGAGCTGTTTTTT.